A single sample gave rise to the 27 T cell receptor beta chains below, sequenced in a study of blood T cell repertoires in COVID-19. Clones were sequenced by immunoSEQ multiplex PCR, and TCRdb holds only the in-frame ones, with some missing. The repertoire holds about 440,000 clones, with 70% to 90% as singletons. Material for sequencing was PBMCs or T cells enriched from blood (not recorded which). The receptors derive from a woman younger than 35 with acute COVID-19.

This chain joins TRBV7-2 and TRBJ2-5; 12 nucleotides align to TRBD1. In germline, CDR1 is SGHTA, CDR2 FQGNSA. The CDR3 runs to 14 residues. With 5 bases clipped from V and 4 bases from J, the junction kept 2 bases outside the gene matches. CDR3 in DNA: TGTGCCAGCAGCCGGGACAGGGGGCGAGAGACCCAGTACTTC. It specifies CASSRDRGRETQYF.

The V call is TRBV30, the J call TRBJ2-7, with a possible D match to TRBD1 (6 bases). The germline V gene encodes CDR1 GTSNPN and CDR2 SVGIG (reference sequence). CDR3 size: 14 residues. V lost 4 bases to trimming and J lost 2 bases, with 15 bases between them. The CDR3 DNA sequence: TGTGCCTGGACCCAGGGGACGGCGACCTACGAGCAGTACTTC. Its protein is CAWTQGTATYEQYF.

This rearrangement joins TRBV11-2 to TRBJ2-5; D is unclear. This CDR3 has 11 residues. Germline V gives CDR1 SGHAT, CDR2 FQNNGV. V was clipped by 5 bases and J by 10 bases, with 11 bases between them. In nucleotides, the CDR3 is TGTGCCAGCAGCCCCCAGGATATCCAGTACTTC. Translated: CASSPQDIQYF.

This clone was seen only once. The CDR3 coding sequence is TGTGCCAGTAACCCCATACAGGGACCAAACACTGAAGCTTTCTTT. It codes for CASNPIQGPNTEAFF. The chain couples TRBV19 to TRBJ1-1; the D gene is possibly TRBD1 (6 bases). V lost 7 bases to trimming and J lost 2 bases, with 17 bases between them. The CDR3 contains 15 residues. Germline V gene sequence: CDR1 LNHDA, CDR2 SQIVND (reference sequence).

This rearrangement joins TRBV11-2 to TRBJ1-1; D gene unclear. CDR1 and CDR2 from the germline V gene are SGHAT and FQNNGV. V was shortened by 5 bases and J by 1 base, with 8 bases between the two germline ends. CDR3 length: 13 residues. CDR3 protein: CASSPLRNTEAFF. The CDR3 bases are TGTGCCAGCAGCCCCTTGAGGAACACTGAAGCTTTCTTT. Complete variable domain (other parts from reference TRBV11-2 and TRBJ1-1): EAGVAQSPRYKIIEKRQSVAFWCNPISGHATLYWYQQILGQGPKLLIQFQNNGVVDDSQLPKDRFSAERLKGVDSTLKIQPAKLEDSAVYLCASSPLRNTEAFFGQGTRLTVV.

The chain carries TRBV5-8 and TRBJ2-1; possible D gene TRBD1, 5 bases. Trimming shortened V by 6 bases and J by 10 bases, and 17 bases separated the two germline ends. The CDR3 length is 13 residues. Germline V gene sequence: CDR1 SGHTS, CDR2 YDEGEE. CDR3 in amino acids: CASTSSQENEQFF. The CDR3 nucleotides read TGTGCCAGCACATCATCACAGGAAAACGAGCAGTTCTTC.

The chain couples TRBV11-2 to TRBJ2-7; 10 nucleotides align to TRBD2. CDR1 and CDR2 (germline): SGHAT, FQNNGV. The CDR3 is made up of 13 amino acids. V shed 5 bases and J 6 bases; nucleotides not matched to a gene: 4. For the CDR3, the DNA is TGTGCCAGCAGCCCCGGACTAGCGGTCGAGCAGTACTTC. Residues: CASSPGLAVEQYF.

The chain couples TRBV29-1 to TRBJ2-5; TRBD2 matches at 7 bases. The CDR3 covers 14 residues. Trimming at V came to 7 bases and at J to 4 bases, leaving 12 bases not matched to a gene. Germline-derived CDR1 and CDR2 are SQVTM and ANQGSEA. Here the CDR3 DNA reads TGCAGCGCCGAAACGCGGGAGAGAGGAGAGACCCAGTACTTC. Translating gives CSAETRERGETQYF.

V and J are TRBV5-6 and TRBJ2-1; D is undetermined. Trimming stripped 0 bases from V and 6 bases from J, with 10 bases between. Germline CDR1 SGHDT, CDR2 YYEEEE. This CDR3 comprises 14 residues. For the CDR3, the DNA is TGTGCCAGCAGCTTGGGCGTCCGCGGCAATGAGCAGTTCTTC. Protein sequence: CASSLGVRGNEQFF.

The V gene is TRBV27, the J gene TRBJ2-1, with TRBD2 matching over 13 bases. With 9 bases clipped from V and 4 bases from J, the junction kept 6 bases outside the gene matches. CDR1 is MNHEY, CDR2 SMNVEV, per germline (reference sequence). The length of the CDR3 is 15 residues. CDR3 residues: CASKVGLAGYNEQFF. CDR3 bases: TGTGCCAGTAAGGTGGGACTAGCGGGGTACAATGAGCAGTTCTTC.

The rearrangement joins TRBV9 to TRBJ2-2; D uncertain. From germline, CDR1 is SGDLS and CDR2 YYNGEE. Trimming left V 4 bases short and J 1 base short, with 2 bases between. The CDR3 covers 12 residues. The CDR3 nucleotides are TGTGCCAGCAGCCAGAACACCGGGGAGCTGTTTTTT. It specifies CASSQNTGELFF.

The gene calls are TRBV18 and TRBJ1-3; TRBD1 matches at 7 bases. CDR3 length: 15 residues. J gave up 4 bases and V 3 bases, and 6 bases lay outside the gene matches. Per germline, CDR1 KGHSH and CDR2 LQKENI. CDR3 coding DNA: TGTGCCAGCTCACCGACGACAGGGTCAGGAAACACCATATATTTT. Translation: CASSPTTGSGNTIYF.

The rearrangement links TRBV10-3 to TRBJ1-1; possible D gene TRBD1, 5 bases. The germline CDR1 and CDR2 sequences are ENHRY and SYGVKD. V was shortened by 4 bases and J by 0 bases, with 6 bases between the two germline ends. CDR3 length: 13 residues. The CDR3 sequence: CAISVDMNTEAFF. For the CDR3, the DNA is TGTGCCATCAGTGTGGACATGAACACTGAAGCTTTCTTT.

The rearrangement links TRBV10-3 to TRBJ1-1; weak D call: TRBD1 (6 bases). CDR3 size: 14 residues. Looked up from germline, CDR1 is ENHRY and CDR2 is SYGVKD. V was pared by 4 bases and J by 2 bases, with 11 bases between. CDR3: CAISAGQSNTEAFF. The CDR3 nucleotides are TGTGCCATCAGTGCCGGACAGTCTAACACTGAAGCTTTCTTT.

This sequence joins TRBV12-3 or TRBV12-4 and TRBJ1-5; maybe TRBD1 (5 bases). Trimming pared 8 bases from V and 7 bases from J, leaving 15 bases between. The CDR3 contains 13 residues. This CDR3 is CASRGGVGQPQHF. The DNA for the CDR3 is TGTGCCAGCCGCGGGGGGGTTGGACAGCCCCAGCATTTT.

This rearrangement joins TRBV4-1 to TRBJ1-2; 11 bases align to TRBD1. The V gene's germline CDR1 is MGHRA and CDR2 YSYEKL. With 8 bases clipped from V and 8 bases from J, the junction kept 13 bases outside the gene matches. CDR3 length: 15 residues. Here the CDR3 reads CASSIGTGGGEGYTF. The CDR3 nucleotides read TGCGCCAGCTCGATTGGGACAGGGGGAGGAGAGGGCTACACCTTC.

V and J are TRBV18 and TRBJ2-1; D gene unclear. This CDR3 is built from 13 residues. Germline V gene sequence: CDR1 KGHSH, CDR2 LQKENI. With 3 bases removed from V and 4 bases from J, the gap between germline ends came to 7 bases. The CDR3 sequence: CASSPSRYNEQFF. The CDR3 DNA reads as TGTGCCAGCTCACCCTCCAGGTACAATGAGCAGTTCTTC.

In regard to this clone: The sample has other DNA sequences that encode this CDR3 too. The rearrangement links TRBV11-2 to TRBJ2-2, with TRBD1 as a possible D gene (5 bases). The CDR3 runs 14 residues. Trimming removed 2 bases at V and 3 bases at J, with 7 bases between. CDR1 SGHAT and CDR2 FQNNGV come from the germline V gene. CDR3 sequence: CASSLIGDTGELFF. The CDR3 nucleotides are TGTGCCAGCAGCTTAATAGGGGACACCGGGGAGCTGTTTTTT.

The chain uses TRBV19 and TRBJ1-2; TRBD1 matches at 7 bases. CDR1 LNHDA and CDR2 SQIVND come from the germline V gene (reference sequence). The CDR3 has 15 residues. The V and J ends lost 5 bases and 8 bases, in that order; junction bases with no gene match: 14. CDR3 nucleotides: TGTGCCAGTAGTTTTACAGTCGAGGGGGCAAACGGCTACACCTTC. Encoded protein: CASSFTVEGANGYTF.

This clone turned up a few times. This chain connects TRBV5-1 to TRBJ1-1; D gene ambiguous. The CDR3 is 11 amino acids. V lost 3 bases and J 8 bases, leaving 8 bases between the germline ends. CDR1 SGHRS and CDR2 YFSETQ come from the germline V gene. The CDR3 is CASSSDLEAFF. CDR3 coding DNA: TGCGCCAGCAGCTCCGACTTAGAAGCTTTCTTT.

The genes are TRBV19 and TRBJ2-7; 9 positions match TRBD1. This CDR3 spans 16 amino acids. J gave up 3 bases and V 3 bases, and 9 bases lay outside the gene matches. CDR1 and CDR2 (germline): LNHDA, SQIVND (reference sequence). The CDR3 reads CASSMPGTGYIYEQYF. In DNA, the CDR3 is TGTGCCAGTAGTATGCCCGGGACAGGGTATATCTACGAGCAGTACTTC. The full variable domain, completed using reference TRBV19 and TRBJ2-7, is DGGITQSPKYLFRKEGQNVTLSCEQNLNHDAMYWYRQDPGQGLRLIYYSQIVNDFQKGDIAEGYSVSREKKESFPLTVTSAQKNPTAFYLCASSMPGTGYIYEQYFGPGTRLTVT.

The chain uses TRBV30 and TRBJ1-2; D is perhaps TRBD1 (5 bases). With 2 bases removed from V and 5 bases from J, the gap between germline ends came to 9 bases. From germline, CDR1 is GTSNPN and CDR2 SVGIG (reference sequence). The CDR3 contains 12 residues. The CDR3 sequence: CAWSPTGYGYTF. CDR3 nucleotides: TGTGCCTGGAGTCCAACAGGATATGGCTACACCTTC.

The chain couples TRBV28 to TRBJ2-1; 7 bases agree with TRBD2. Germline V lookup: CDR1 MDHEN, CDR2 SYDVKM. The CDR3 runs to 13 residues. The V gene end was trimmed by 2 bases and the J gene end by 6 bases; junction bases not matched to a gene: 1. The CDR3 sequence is CASSLGGSNEQFF. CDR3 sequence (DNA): TGTGCCAGCAGTTTAGGCGGGAGCAATGAGCAGTTCTTC.

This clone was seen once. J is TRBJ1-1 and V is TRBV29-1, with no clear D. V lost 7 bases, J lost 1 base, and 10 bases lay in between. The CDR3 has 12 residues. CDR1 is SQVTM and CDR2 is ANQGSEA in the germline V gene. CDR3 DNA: TGCAGCGCCGAGGGCCGGAACACTGAAGCTTTCTTT. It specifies CSAEGRNTEAFF.

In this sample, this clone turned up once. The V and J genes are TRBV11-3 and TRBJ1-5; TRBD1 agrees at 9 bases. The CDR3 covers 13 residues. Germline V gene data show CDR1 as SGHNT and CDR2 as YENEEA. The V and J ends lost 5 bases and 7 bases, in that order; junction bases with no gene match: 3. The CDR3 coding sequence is TGTGCCAGCAGCGCGGGACAGGGCCAGCCCCAGCATTTT. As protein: CASSAGQGQPQHF.

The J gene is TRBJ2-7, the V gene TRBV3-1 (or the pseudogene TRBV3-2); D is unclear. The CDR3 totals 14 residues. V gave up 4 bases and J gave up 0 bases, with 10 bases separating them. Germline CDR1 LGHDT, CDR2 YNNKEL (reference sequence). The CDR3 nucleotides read TGTGCCAGCAGCCCAAACTTGAGCTCCTACGAGCAGTACTTC. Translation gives CASSPNLSSYEQYF.

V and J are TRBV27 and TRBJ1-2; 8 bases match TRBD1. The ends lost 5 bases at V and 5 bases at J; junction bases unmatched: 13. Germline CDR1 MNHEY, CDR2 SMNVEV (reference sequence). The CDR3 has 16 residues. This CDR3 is CASSPFRATGEYGYTF. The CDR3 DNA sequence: TGTGCCAGCAGTCCCTTCCGGGCGACAGGGGAGTATGGCTACACCTTC.